This section outlines one TCR beta chain sequence together with its context. What it binds is unknown. This table comes from immunoSEQ multiplex PCR, and its TCRdb copy is limited to in-frame clones, with some not included. The table shows about 55,000 clones, with under 70% occurring only once. In the ViraFEST assay, antigen-specific CD4+ clonotypes were identified by expansion after peptide-pool stimulation. Having been cultured for ten to eleven days, the cells underwent CD4+ T cell isolation. Recipients of the vaccine had no prior SARS-CoV-2 infection and negative nucleocapsid antibodies. The source of the sample is a study of vaccination effects on CD4 cells after COVID-19. Study summary: Vaccine administered to participants consisted of two doses of either BNT162b2 or mRNA-1273.

This TCR was sampled from a human donor who received a COVID-19 vaccine. The sample was CD4+ T cells from PBMCs cultured with SARS-CoV-2 spike peptides, taken before COVID-19 vaccination.

CDR3 protein: CASRPTSSNTGELFF. CDR3 coding DNA: TGTGCCAGCAGGCCGACAAGCTCGAACACCGGGGAGCTGTTTTTT. The rearrangement links TRBV2 to TRBJ2-2, with D unclear. The ends were cut back, 6 bases at V and 0 bases at J, with 11 bases in the middle. The germline V gene encodes CDR1 SNHLY and CDR2 FYNNEI. The CDR3 is made up of 15 amino acids.